This T cell receptor (beta chain) was captured by sequencing in a study of blood T cell repertoires in COVID-19. Overall study: Material from acute and convalescent COVID-19 was sourced from the United States, Italy and Spain. T cells, B-cell-depleted T cells, or PBMCs supplied cDNA or gDNA.

TCRdb keeps only in-frame clones here, not all; method: immunoSEQ multiplex PCR. The sample shows 39,000 or so clones, 65% to 85% of them seen only once. V was clipped by 2 bases and J by 2 bases, with 8 bases between them. The length of the CDR3 is 15 residues. CDR1 and CDR2 (germline): SGDLS, YYNGEE. The sample taken for sequencing was peripheral blood. The sequence was obtained from a man between 40 and 49 years old with active or convalescent COVID-19. The genes are TRBV9 and TRBJ1-6; D might be TRBD1 (6 bases). The CDR3: CASSVRTAYNSPLHF. CDR3 coding DNA: TGTGCCAGCAGCGTTAGGACAGCCTATAATTCACCCCTCCACTTT. Combining the CDR3 with reference TRBV9 and TRBJ1-6 gives the whole variable domain DSGVTQTPKHLITATGQRVTLRCSPRSGDLSVYWYQQSLDQGLQFLIQYYNGEERAKGNILERFSAQQFPDLHSELNLSSLELGDSALYFCASSVRTAYNSPLHFGNGTRLTVT.